The 10 T cell receptor beta chains below all came from one sample that was sequenced in a study of identical twins. Each CDR3 protein gets one entry after TCRdb re-called the 5' RACE reads with MiXCR. The data contain around 530,000 distinct CDR3 sequences, roughly 15% of them singletons. These data also featured in a second study, about yellow fever vaccine responses in identical twins.

The sequencing input was CD4+ T cells sorted from blood. These TCRs come from a woman aged 18-29 years in good health.

This chain joins TRBV28 and TRBJ2-3; D is tentatively TRBD1 or TRBD2 (5 bases each). CDR3 size: 14 residues. The ends were cut back, 2 bases at V and 4 bases at J, with 10 bases in the middle. Germline V lookup: CDR1 MDHEN, CDR2 SYDVKM. In DNA form, the CDR3 reads TGTGCCAGCAGTTTAAGGGGACGGGCAGATACGCAGTATTTT. The encoded protein is CASSLRGRADTQYF.

This chain uses TRBV3-1 with TRBJ2-1, with TRBD2 matching over 13 bases. This CDR3 region has 19 residues. Germline CDR1 LGHDT, CDR2 YNNKEL (reference sequence). With V trimmed by 4 bases and J by 0 bases, 9 bases remained unmatched. CDR3 protein: CASSPTSGGPTSSYNEQFF. The CDR3 bases are TGTGCCAGCAGCCCGACTAGCGGGGGGCCCACTAGCTCCTACAATGAGCAGTTCTTC.

This clonotype showed up just a few times. The chain carries TRBV15 and TRBJ1-5; D gene unclear. V lost 0 bases and J lost 8, with 5 bases in between. Looked up from germline, CDR1 is LNHNV and CDR2 is YYDKDF (reference sequence). The CDR3 extends over 12 amino acids. CDR3 DNA: TGTGCCACCAGCAGAGATTGGAAGCCCCAGCATTTT. Translating gives CATSRDWKPQHF.

This chain joins TRBV20-1 and TRBJ2-4; D is unresolved. This CDR3 spans 14 amino acids. V lost 0 bases and J 0 bases, leaving 6 bases between the germline ends. Germline-derived CDR1 and CDR2 are DFQATT and SNEGSKA (reference sequence). CDR3 DNA sequence: TGCAGTGCTAGAGATAGCACAGCCAAAAACATTCAGTACTTC. Protein product: CSARDSTAKNIQYF.

This clonotype was observed a few times. This chain uses TRBV7-9 with TRBJ2-1, with D unresolved. The V gene's germline CDR1 is SEHNR and CDR2 FQNEAQ (reference sequence). The CDR3 is 17 amino acids. Trimming took off 5 bases at V and 1 base at J, with 18 bases between the two ends. Here the CDR3 DNA reads TGTGCCAGCAGCGCGGCTTTCGGGCTTACTTCCTACAATGAGCAGTTCTTC. Encoded protein: CASSAAFGLTSYNEQFF.

Only a few counts were recorded for this clonotype. V gene TRBV20-1 combines with J gene TRBJ2-3; D remains ambiguous. The CDR3 is 12 residues long. V was clipped by 2 bases and J by 4 bases, with 7 bases between them. The germline gives CDR1 DFQATT, CDR2 SNEGSKA (reference sequence). This CDR3 reads CSARSQSDTQYF. The CDR3 DNA follows: TGCAGTGCTAGATCTCAGTCAGATACGCAGTATTTT.

The V call is TRBV5-5, the J call TRBJ2-3; D not resolved. Germline CDR1 SGHKS, CDR2 YYEKEE (reference sequence). The CDR3 has 15 amino acids. V was pared by 4 bases and J by 6 bases, with 18 bases between. CDR3 loop: CASSLSDLLGDTQYF. The DNA for the CDR3 is TGTGCCAGCAGCCTTTCGGACCTCTTAGGGGATACGCAGTATTTT.

This chain links TRBV5-1 with TRBJ2-3, with 9 bases matching TRBD2. This CDR3 has 17 residues. V lost 4 bases and J lost 0; bases outside the gene matches: 9. Germline V lookup: CDR1 SGHRS, CDR2 YFSETQ. CDR3 sequence: CASSRAGGAPSTDTQYF. The CDR3 nucleotides read TGCGCCAGCAGCCGCGCGGGGGGGGCCCCTAGCACAGATACGCAGTATTTT.

The chain is built from TRBV12-3 or TRBV12-4 and TRBJ2-5; 12 bases align to TRBD1. Trimming took 3 bases from V and 4 from J; bases not matched to a gene: 3. The CDR3 is 15 residues long. CDR3 amino acids: CASSFGTGGLETQYF. CDR3 DNA: TGTGCCAGCAGTTTTGGGACAGGGGGCTTAGAGACCCAGTACTTC.

The CDR3 loop reads CASSTPGGGSEAFF. CDR3 nucleotide sequence: TGCGCCAGCAGCACCCCCGGGGGGGGTTCTGAAGCTTTCTTT. The rearrangement links TRBV5-1 to TRBJ1-1, with a weak D call TRBD1 (5 bases). The CDR3 has 14 amino acids. V lost 4 bases and J 6 bases, leaving 16 bases between the germline ends. Looked up from germline, CDR1 is SGHRS and CDR2 is YFSETQ. The full variable domain, with the rest looked up from reference TRBV5-1 and TRBJ1-1, is KAGVTQTPRYLIKTRGQQVTLSCSPISGHRSVSWYQQTPGQGLQFLFEYFSETQRNKGNFPGRFSGRQFSNSRSEMNVSTLELGDSALYLCASSTPGGGSEAFFGQGTRLTVV.